The clone carrying this T cell receptor (beta chain) was seen ten or more times. Its target is unknown. It was genomic DNA that served as the template for profiling TCR beta VDJ and CDR3. Via MiXCR, TCRdb re-called the reads, giving one row per CDR3 protein. This table holds 300,000 or so distinct CDR3 sequences, 45% to 65% found once. These data come from a study of CD8+CD57+ T cells in acquired aplastic anemia. Study information: Across the sorted CD4+ and CD8+ cells, DNA amounts averaged 3.2 ug.

Trimming at V came to 5 bases and at J to 0 bases, leaving 3 bases not matched to a gene. The CDR3 is 15 residues long. Germline V gene sequence: CDR1 MNHNS, CDR2 SASEGT. Study-level results: Patients shared some 29 CD8+ CDR3 sequences with controls. Between patients and controls, CD8+ Simpson's diversity did not vary significantly.

Source material: sorted CD4+, CD8+, or CD8+CD57+ T cells (not recorded which) from PBMCs. The rearrangement links TRBV6-1 to TRBJ2-3, with 9 bases identical to TRBD2. This TCR was recovered from a human donor with severe aplastic anemia or a healthy control (not recorded which). Written as DNA, the CDR3 is TGTGCCAGCAGTCTAGCGGGATCTAGCACAGATACGCAGTATTTT. Its protein is CASSLAGSSTDTQYF.